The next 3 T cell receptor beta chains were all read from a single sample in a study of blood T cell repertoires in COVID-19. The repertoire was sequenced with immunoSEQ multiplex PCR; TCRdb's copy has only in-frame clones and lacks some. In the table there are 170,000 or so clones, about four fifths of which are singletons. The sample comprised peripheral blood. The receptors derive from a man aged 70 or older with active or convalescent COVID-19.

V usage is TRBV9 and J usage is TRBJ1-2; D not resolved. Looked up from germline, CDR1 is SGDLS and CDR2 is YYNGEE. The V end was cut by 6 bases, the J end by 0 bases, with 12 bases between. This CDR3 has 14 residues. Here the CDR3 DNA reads TGTGCCAGCACCGAGCAGGTCGCTAACTATGGCTACACCTTC. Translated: CASTEQVANYGYTF. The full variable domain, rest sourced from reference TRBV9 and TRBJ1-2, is DSGVTQTPKHLITATGQRVTLRCSPRSGDLSVYWYQQSLDQGLQFLIQYYNGEERAKGNILERFSAQQFPDLHSELNLSSLELGDSALYFCASTEQVANYGYTFGSGTRLTVV.

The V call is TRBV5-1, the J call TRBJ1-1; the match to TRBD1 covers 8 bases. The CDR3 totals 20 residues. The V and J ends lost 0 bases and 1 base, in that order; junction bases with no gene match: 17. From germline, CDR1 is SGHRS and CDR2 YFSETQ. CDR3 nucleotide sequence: TGCGCCAGCAGCTTGGAACGACAGGGGAAGTTGTCTAATTGGAACACTGAAGCTTTCTTT. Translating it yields CASSLERQGKLSNWNTEAFF. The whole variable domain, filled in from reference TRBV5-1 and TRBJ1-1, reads KAGVTQTPRYLIKTRGQQVTLSCSPISGHRSVSWYQQTPGQGLQFLFEYFSETQRNKGNFPGRFSGRQFSNSRSEMNVSTLELGDSALYLCASSLERQGKLSNWNTEAFFGQGTRLTVV.

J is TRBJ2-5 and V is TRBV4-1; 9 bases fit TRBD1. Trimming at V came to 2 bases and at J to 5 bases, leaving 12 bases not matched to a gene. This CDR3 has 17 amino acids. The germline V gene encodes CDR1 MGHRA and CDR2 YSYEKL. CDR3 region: CASSQNVIGQGTETQYF. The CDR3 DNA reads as TGCGCCAGCAGCCAAAATGTCATAGGACAGGGGACTGAGACCCAGTACTTC.